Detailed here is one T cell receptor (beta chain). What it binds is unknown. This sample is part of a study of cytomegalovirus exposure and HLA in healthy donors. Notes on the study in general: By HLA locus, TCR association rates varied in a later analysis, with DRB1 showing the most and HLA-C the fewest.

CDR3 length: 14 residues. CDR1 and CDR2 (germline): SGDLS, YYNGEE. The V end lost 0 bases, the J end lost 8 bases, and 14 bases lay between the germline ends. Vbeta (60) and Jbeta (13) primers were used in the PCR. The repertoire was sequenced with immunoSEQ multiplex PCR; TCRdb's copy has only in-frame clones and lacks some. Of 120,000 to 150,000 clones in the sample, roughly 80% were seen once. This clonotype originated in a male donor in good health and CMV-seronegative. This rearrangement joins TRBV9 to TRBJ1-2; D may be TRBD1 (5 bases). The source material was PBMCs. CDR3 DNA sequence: TGTGCCAGCAGCGTAGACCAAGGGGTAGGGGGCTACACCTTC. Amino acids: CASSVDQGVGGYTF.